The text below deals with one T cell receptor beta chain. This entry belongs to a study of blood T cell repertoires in COVID-19. Study-level information: In each case, the material was cDNA or gDNA derived from T cells, B-cell-depleted T cells, or PBMCs.

TCRdb's copy holds only in-frame clones and misses some; the assay was immunoSEQ multiplex PCR. The data hold roughly 97,000 clones, with approximately 87% observed a single time. The ends lost 3 bases at V and 5 bases at J; junction bases unmatched: 8. This CDR3 has 15 residues. CDR1 is MNHEY, CDR2 SVGAGI, per germline. Sequences were obtained from peripheral blood. This TCR derives from a man in his forties or fifties with acute or convalescent COVID-19. The chain recombines TRBV6-5 with TRBJ2-5; 8 nucleotides match TRBD2. CDR3 amino acids: CASSYSGIGGETQYF. The CDR3, as DNA: TGTGCCAGCAGTTATAGCGGGATAGGGGGGGAGACCCAGTACTTC.